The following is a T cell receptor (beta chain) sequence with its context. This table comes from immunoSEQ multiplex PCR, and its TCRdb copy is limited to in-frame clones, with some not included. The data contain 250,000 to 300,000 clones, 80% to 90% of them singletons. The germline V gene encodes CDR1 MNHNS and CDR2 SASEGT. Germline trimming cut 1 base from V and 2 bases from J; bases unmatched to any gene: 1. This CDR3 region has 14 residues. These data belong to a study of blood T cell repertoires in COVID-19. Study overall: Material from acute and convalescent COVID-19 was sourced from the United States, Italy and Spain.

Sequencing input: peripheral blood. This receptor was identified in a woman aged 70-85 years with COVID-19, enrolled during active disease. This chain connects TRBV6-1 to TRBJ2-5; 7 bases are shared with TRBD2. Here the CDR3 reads CASSEGGGQETQYF. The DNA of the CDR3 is TGTGCCAGCAGTGAAGGCGGGGGACAAGAGACCCAGTACTTC.